The 5 T cell receptor beta chains below were found in one sample sequenced in a study of T cell responses to AZD1222 COVID-19 vaccine. Clones were read by immunoSEQ multiplex PCR, and TCRdb kept only the in-frame ones, dropping some. The sample consists of 40,000 to 50,000 clones, about nine tenths of them appearing once. The input for sequencing was peripheral blood, taken 28 days after the second AZD1222 dose. The origin of the receptors is an adult who received the AZD1222 COVID-19 vaccine.

The chain links TRBV18 to TRBJ2-3; 10 bases align to TRBD2. This CDR3 region has 16 residues. Germline V gene data show CDR1 as KGHSH and CDR2 as LQKENI. V gave up 2 bases and J gave up 1 base; unmatched junction bases: 3. The CDR3 nucleotides read TGTGCCAGCTCACCAGATGGACTAGCGGGCACAGATACGCAGTATTTT. Its protein product is CASSPDGLAGTDTQYF.

The chain combines TRBV27 with TRBJ2-7; 7 bases are a match to TRBD1. Per the germline V gene, CDR1 is MNHEY and CDR2 is SMNVEV (reference sequence). The CDR3 sequence is 15 residues long. The V segment lost 3 bases and the J segment 2 bases; nucleotides outside the gene matches: 7. The CDR3 sequence is CASSFAGGEAYEQYF. Written as DNA, the CDR3 is TGTGCCAGCAGTTTTGCAGGGGGTGAGGCCTACGAGCAGTACTTC.

This chain links TRBV9 with TRBJ1-1; D possibly corresponds to TRBD1 (6 bases). V was clipped by 0 bases and J by 1 base, with 13 bases between them. The CDR3 extends over 16 amino acids. Germline lookup yields CDR1 SGDLS and CDR2 YYNGEE. The CDR3 DNA is TGTGCCAGCAGCGTAGCACCCCCACAGGGGAACACTGAAGCTTTCTTT. Amino acids: CASSVAPPQGNTEAFF.

The gene calls are TRBV2 and TRBJ1-1, with 8 bases aligning to TRBD1. The trim removed 5 bases at V and 6 bases at J, leaving 8 bases unmatched. This CDR3 contains 14 residues. Germline loops: CDR1 SNHLY, CDR2 FYNNEI. CDR3 bases: TGTGCCAGCAGTTTACAGGGGGACGTATCTGAAGCTTTCTTT. Residues: CASSLQGDVSEAFF.

V gene TRBV7-9 combines with J gene TRBJ1-2; D gene uncertain. Germline CDR1 reads SEHNR; CDR2 reads FQNEAQ (reference sequence). Trimming left V 10 bases short and J 2 bases short, with 17 bases between. CDR3 size: 14 residues. In DNA form, the CDR3 reads TGTGCCACAGAACTGGCAGCTTTAAACTATGGCTACACCTTC. Translated: CATELAALNYGYTF.